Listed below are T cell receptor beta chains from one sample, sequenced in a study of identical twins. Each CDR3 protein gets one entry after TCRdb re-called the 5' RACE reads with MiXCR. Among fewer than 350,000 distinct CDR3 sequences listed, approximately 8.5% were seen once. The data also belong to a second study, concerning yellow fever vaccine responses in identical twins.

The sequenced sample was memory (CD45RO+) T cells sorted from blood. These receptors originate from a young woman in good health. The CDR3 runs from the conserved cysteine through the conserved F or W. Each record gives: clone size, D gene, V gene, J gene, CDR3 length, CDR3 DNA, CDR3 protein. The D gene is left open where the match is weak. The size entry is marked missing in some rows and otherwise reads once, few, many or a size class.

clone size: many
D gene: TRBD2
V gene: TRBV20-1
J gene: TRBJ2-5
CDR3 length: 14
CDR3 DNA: TGCAGTGCTAGGCGGGACCTCGGGGGGGAGACCCAGTACTTC
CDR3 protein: CSARRDLGGETQYF

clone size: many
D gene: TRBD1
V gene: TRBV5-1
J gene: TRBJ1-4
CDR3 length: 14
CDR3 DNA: TGCGCCAGCAGAACCGGGACAGTTAATGAAAAACTGTTTTTT
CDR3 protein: CASRTGTVNEKLFF

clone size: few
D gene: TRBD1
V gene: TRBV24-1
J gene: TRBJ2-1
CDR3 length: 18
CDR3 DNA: TGTGCCACCAGTGATCTACCCCCCTCCGGGACAGTCCCTAGGGAGCAGTTCTTC
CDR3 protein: CATSDLPPSGTVPREQFF

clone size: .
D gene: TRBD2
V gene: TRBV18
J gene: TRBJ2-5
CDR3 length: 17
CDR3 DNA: TGTGCCAGCTCACCGAAGACGACTAGCGGGGGGTCCGAGACCCAGTACTTC
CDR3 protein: CASSPKTTSGGSETQYF

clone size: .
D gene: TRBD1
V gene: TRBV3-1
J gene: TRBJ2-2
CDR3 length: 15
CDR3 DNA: TGTGCCAGCAGCCTTTTAGGGACAGAAACCGGGGAGCTGTTTTTT
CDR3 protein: CASSLLGTETGELFF

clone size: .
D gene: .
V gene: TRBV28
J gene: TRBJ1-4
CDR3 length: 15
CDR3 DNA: TGTGCCAGCAGTTCCCCCCGGCCAGGGAAGGAAAAACTGTTTTTT
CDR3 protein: CASSSPRPGKEKLFF

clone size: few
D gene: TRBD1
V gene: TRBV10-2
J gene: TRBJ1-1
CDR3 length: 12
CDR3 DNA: TGCGCCAGCAGCTACAGGGGGCTCGAAGCTTTCTTT
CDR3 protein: CASSYRGLEAFF

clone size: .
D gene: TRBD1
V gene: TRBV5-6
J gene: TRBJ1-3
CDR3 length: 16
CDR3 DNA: TGTGCCAGCACCTATCGACAGGGGACGAGGGGAAACACCATATATTTT
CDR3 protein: CASTYRQGTRGNTIYF

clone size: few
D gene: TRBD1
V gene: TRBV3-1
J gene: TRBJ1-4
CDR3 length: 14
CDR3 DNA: TGTGCCAGCAGCCCCATGACAGGGGTTGAAAAACTGTTTTTT
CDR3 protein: CASSPMTGVEKLFF

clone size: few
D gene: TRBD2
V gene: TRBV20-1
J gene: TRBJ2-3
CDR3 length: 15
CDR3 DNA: TGCAGTGCCACGCGACTAGCGGGACTGAAGGATACGCAGTATTTT
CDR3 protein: CSATRLAGLKDTQYF

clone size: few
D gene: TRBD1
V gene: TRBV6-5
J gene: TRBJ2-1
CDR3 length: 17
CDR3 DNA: TGTGCCAGCAGTTACACCGGGACAGGTCCTTCCTACAATGAGCAGTTCTTC
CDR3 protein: CASSYTGTGPSYNEQFF

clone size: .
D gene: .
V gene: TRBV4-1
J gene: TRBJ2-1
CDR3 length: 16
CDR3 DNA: TGCGCCAGCTCCACCCAACAGGGAATAGACGGCAATGAGCAGTTCTTC
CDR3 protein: CASSTQQGIDGNEQFF

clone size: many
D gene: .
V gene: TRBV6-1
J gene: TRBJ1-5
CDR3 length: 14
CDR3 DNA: TGTGCCAGCAGCCCGGGGCGGCCAAATCAGCCCCAGCATTTT
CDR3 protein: CASSPGRPNQPQHF

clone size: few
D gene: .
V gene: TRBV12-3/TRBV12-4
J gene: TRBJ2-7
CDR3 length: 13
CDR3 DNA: TGTGCGTCAAGCCAGGGCAGGAACTACGAGCAGTACTTC
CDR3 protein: CASSQGRNYEQYF